Sequencing of this TCR beta chain was carried out in a study of human T cells and chemical hapten exposure. Across the study: The use of 2% DPC on roughly 2 cm by roughly 2 cm of upper inner arm skin constituted sensitization. For the roughly 26-week duration of the study, patients were given weekly doses of diphenylcyclopropenone on the scalp. Study-wide points: Patch test score was positively correlated with the counts of PT1 expanded TCRs.

Note on this clonotype: Its antigen is unknown.

Each CDR3 protein is one row after TCRdb ran MiXCR on the RACE reads. The sample lists some 52,000 distinct CDR3 sequences, approximately 9.9% occurring once. The time point: patch test 3, about 24 weeks after DPC sensitization. Treatment here: therapeutic diphenylcyclopropenone sensitization with weekly scalp DPC. The sequence was collected from a woman aged 40 to 50 with alopecia areata. Some clones in this sample may be carry-over from other donors' samples. Sequencing used whole blood, obtained in connection with sensitization to the hapten diphenylcyclopropenone (DPC).

The CDR3: CASGLSGANVLTF. The CDR3 DNA reads TGTGCCAGCGGTCTATCTGGGGCCAACGTCCTGACTTTC. The chain recombines TRBV28 with TRBJ2-6; no firm D call. Germline assignment: CDR1 MDHEN and CDR2 SYDVKM. The CDR3 extends over 13 amino acids. V was trimmed by 8 bases and J by 1 base, leaving 6 bases between them.